This TCR beta chain is from a study of blood T cells in healthy people across ages. Collection of approximately 9.3 milliliters of peripheral blood was performed for each donor. This clonotype was recorded a few times. The germline V and J ends were trimmed by 5 bases and 7 bases, with 14 bases remaining between them. The CDR3 loop spans 14 amino acids. Together with a sample-barcoded 5' primer, a J-beta primer mix was included in a second PCR lasting about 7 to 11 cycles. TCRdb reprocessed the 5' RACE reads with MiXCR, giving one entry per CDR3 protein. The sample gives hundreds of thousands of distinct CDR3 sequences, around 21% of which show up once; roughly 3.6% is in the top ten.

The receptor comes from a man in his 70s in good health. The chain couples TRBV12-3 or TRBV12-4 to TRBJ2-2, with D possibly being TRBD1 (7 bases). The sequencing sample was made of blood. The CDR3 DNA reads TGTGCCAGCAGTAACAGGGGAGGAGACGGGGAGCTGTTTTTT. The encoded protein is CASSNRGGDGELFF.